Listed below are T cell receptor beta chains from one sample, sequenced in a study of blood T cells in healthy people across ages. TCRdb re-analysed the 5' RACE reads in MiXCR, keeping a single row per CDR3 protein. Of over a million distinct CDR3 sequences listed, under 55% are singletons. Sequenced sample: blood. These receptor sequences come from a woman aged 60-75 years in good health. CDR3s leave out the opening cysteine and the closing phenylalanine or tryptophan. The D gene is left open where the match is weak.

TRBJ2-7 | TRBD2 | TRBV5-1 | ASSFSGRAGDEQY
TRBJ2-7 | TRBD1 | TRBV7-8 | ASSLTTGGSYYYEQY
TRBJ2-5 | TRBD2 | TRBV7-8 | ASSLARTSEQETQY
TRBJ1-2 | . | TRBV6-5 | ASGQYSGYT
TRBJ2-1 | TRBD2 | TRBV27 | ASSLNAGDFYNEQF
TRBJ2-3 | TRBD1 | TRBV27 | ASSLWTGTGGMDTQY
TRBJ1-2 | . | TRBV3-1 | ASSQAPGVDGYT
. | TRBD2 | TRBV5-5 | ASSGTSGSKWETQY
TRBJ1-2 | . | TRBV20-1 | SASSLAVNYGYT
TRBJ2-3 | . | TRBV7-9 | ASSPERLTDTQY
TRBJ1-5 | TRBD1 | TRBV5-1 | ASSPTGTGGWEPQH
TRBJ2-3 | TRBD2 | TRBV6-6 | ASSYSGTSGRTDTQY
TRBJ2-6 | . | TRBV4-1 | ASSQVGRLGANVLT
TRBJ2-6 | . | TRBV21-1 | ASYPLGTGGAGANVLT
TRBJ1-1 | . | TRBV5-1 | ASSLSNRKGRPKVKMNTEAF
TRBJ2-2 | TRBD2 | TRBV5-1 | ASSLAELAGATGELF
TRBJ2-7 | . | TRBV28 | ATTEGGADEQY
TRBJ2-3 | TRBD2 | TRBV19 | ANRSSGLAGDTQY
TRBJ2-1 | TRBD2 | TRBV5-1 | ASSLSSGRVGEQF
TRBJ2-3 | TRBD2 | TRBV12-3/TRBV12-4 | ASRPDGLAATDTQY
TRBJ1-4 | . | TRBV6-5 | ASSYIRGHATNEKLF
TRBJ2-5 | . | TRBV29-1 | SVVDRVQY
TRBJ2-3 | . | TRBV27 | AGTGRVEDTQY
TRBJ2-1 | TRBD2 | TRBV20-1 | SARGGSGGNYNEQF
TRBJ2-5 | . | TRBV20-1 | SARDSGSTKETQY
TRBJ1-1 | TRBD1 | TRBV2 | ASSKQGADTEAF
TRBJ2-7 | . | TRBV27 | ASSSPLTHEQY
TRBJ2-3 | TRBD1 | TRBV11-2 | ASSPYPRQGSDTQY
TRBJ2-1 | . | TRBV5-5 | ASSPVSSPGGNEQF
TRBJ2-7 | TRBD2 | TRBV10-1 | ASTGEREATYEQY
TRBJ2-3 | TRBD1 | TRBV11-2 | ASSLGGQGKADTQY
TRBJ2-4 | TRBD1 | TRBV2 | ASRTGSPQY
TRBJ2-7 | TRBD1 | TRBV2 | ASSEQGARYEQY
TRBJ2-3 | TRBD2 | TRBV10-3 | AISPGLAGSTDTQY
TRBJ2-1 | TRBD1 | TRBV29-1 | SGKTGALYNEQF